A single sample gave rise to the 32 T cell receptor beta chains below, sequenced in a study of T cells expressing NK-cell markers. TCRdb reanalyzed the 5' RACE reads and collapses them to one entry per CDR3 protein, without DNA. The sample shows approximately 550,000 distinct CDR3 sequences, and approximately 3.6% sits with its ten largest clones. The sequenced material came from blood T cells: a sorted CD56 or NKG2C T cell subset, CD4+ or CD8+ T cells, or bulk PBMC T cells (not recorded which). The receptors stem from a man aged 18 to 30 in good health.

The gene calls are TRBV5-1 and TRBJ2-1; the TCRdb D gene call, TRBD2, has no DNA to confirm it. Looked up from germline, CDR1 is SGHRS and CDR2 is YFSETQ. The CDR3 extends over 12 amino acids. CDR3: CASSLTSGQQFF.

The chain is built from TRBV29-1 and TRBJ2-7; TCRdb's D call of TRBD1 is untestable without DNA. The germline CDR1 and CDR2 sequences are SQVTM and ANQGSEA. The CDR3 has 14 residues. Here the CDR3 reads CSVGGAVLVGEQYF.

The rearrangement uses TRBV4-2 and TRBJ2-4; TCRdb's D gene call, TRBD1, goes unchecked for lack of DNA. Germline CDR1 is LGHNA and CDR2 is YNFKEQ. The CDR3 has 16 amino acids. This CDR3 is CASSQDPRTGNNIQYF.

This rearrangement joins TRBV2 to TRBJ2-1. This CDR3 comprises 11 residues. Germline values: CDR1 SNHLY, CDR2 FYNNEI. The CDR3 protein is CACSWATDQFF.

The chain recombines TRBV7-2 with TRBJ2-7; TCRdb calls TRBD2, which cannot be checked without DNA. The germline V gene encodes CDR1 SGHTA and CDR2 FQGNSA. The CDR3 is 16 residues long. This chain's CDR3 is CASSTHAGTRSYEQYF.

The genes are TRBV6-2 or TRBV6-3 and TRBJ2-3. The CDR3 totals 13 residues. In germline, CDR1 is MNHEY, CDR2 SVGEGT. CDR3: CASSYSGLDAQYF.

This chain joins TRBV12-3 or TRBV12-4 and TRBJ2-1; TCRdb lists TRBD2, though no DNA is available to test this call. The CDR3 consists of 16 residues. Here the CDR3 reads CASRPSGLAYPPEQFF.

This rearrangement joins TRBV28 to TRBJ2-1. The germline CDR1 and CDR2 sequences are MDHEN and SYDVKM. The CDR3 spans 14 residues. The CDR3 protein is CASSLFQAYNEQFF.

This sequence joins TRBV7-8 and TRBJ2-7; TCRdb's assignment of TRBD2 cannot be checked, as there is no DNA. From germline, CDR1 is SGHVS and CDR2 FQNEAQ. The CDR3 spans 16 residues. CDR3 protein: CASSLGFLATTYEQYF.

The V gene is TRBV12-3 or TRBV12-4, the J gene TRBJ2-3. CDR3 length equals 15 residues. The CDR3 is CASSLLTSGTDTQYF.

The chain joins TRBV4-3 to TRBJ2-1; TCRdb's D call of TRBD1 is untestable without DNA. The CDR3 covers 15 residues. Germline-derived CDR1 and CDR2 are LGHNA and YSLEER. The CDR3 loop reads CASSQGDRGDNEQFF.

The chain joins TRBV5-1 to TRBJ2-3; there is no DNA to check the TCRdb D call of TRBD1. The CDR3 covers 15 residues. Per the germline V gene, CDR1 is SGHRS and CDR2 is YFSETQ. The CDR3 reads CASSWDRANTDTQYF.

This chain uses TRBV28 with TRBJ2-1; TCRdb's assignment of TRBD2 cannot be checked, as there is no DNA. The germline gives CDR1 MDHEN, CDR2 SYDVKM. The length of the CDR3 is 18 residues. The CDR3 protein is CASSLARAGGYRRNEQFF.

CDR3 sequence reads: CSATTLTGYEQYF. The genes are TRBV29-1 and TRBJ2-7; TCRdb's D call of TRBD1 is untestable without DNA. This CDR3 has 13 amino acids. Germline assignment: CDR1 SQVTM and CDR2 ANQGSEA.

The genes are TRBV7-9 and TRBJ1-6; TCRdb gives TRBD1 as the D gene, but with no DNA this cannot be confirmed. Germline CDR1 reads SEHNR; CDR2 reads FQNEAQ (reference sequence). This CDR3 contains 13 residues. CDR3 residues: CASTQGANSPLHF. Drawing the rest from reference TRBV7-9 and TRBJ1-6, the complete variable domain is DTGVSQNPRHKITKRGQNVTFRCDPISEHNRLYWYRQTLGQGPEFLTYFQNEAQLEKSRLLSDRFSAERPKGSFSTLEIQRTEQGDSAMYLCASTQGANSPLHFGNGTRLTVT.

The chain combines TRBV15 with TRBJ2-1; no DNA is available, so the TRBD2 call from TCRdb remains unchecked. Germline loops: CDR1 LNHNV, CDR2 YYDKDF (reference sequence). CDR3 length: 14 amino acids. The CDR3 spells CATRDGSGRNEQFF.

This chain connects TRBV29-1 to TRBJ2-1; there is no DNA to check the TCRdb D call of TRBD2. Germline values: CDR1 SQVTM, CDR2 ANQGSEA. This CDR3 spans 13 amino acids. CDR3 sequence: CSVGTTGRNEQFF.

This chain uses TRBV5-6 with TRBJ2-1; TCRdb selects TRBD1, and the lack of DNA leaves this call unchecked. CDR1 is SGHDT and CDR2 is YYEEEE in the germline V gene. This CDR3 has 18 residues. CDR3 protein: CASSSLLGQGGSYNEQFF. The whole variable domain, remainder taken from reference TRBV5-6 and TRBJ2-1, is DAGVTQSPTHLIKTRGQQVTLRCSPKSGHDTVSWYQQALGQGPQFIFQYYEEEERQRGNFPDRFSGHQFPNYSSELNVNALLLGDSALYLCASSSLLGQGGSYNEQFFGPGTRLTVL.

The gene calls are TRBV5-1 and TRBJ2-1; TCRdb calls TRBD1, which cannot be checked without DNA. The CDR3 totals 15 residues. Germline lookup yields CDR1 SGHRS and CDR2 YFSETQ. The CDR3: CASTLHSTGAGEQFF.

V and J are TRBV4-1 and TRBJ1-5. Germline lookup yields CDR1 MGHRA and CDR2 YSYEKL. The length of the CDR3 is 16 residues. The CDR3 reads CASSHLGPDSNQPQHF.

The J gene is TRBJ2-7, the V gene TRBV3-1; as DNA is missing, the TRBD2 call by TCRdb cannot be tested. CDR1 and CDR2 from the germline V gene are LGHDT and YNNKEL (reference sequence). This CDR3 is 15 amino acids long. CDR3 amino acids: CASSQGLLASYEQYF.

The chain combines TRBV15 with TRBJ1-5; without DNA, the TCRdb call of TRBD1 cannot be checked. CDR3 length: 15 amino acids. Germline lookup yields CDR1 LNHNV and CDR2 YYDKDF (reference sequence). CDR3: CATSFTPFSNQPQHF.

The chain combines TRBV7-8 with TRBJ2-3; there is no DNA to check the TCRdb D call of TRBD2. This CDR3 contains 13 residues. Germline CDR1 reads SGHVS; CDR2 reads FQNEAQ. The CDR3 is CASSTGVTDTQYF.

This sequence joins TRBV20-1 and TRBJ2-7; no DNA is available, so the TRBD2 call from TCRdb remains unchecked. There are 13 residues in the CDR3. The germline gives CDR1 DFQATT, CDR2 SNEGSKA (reference sequence). The CDR3 loop is CSASRGAMPGQYF.

The chain links TRBV10-1 to TRBJ2-3; TCRdb's D call, TRBD2, is unchecked because there is no DNA. The CDR3 extends over 16 amino acids. The germline CDR1 and CDR2 sequences are WNHNN and SYGVQD (reference sequence). The CDR3 is CASSKIAGGLTDTQYF.

The genes are TRBV27 and TRBJ2-1; there is no DNA to check the TCRdb D call of TRBD1. Germline V gives CDR1 MNHEY, CDR2 SMNVEV (reference sequence). The CDR3 sequence is 16 residues long. This CDR3 is CASSLTPGRYYNEQFF.

This chain connects TRBV3-1 to TRBJ2-3; TCRdb calls TRBD1, which cannot be checked without DNA. CDR3 length: 16 residues. Germline CDR1 and CDR2: LGHDT and YNNKEL (reference sequence). The CDR3 reads CASSQGGGSWTDTQYF.

This chain uses TRBV7-2 with TRBJ2-1; lacking DNA, the TRBD2 call made by TCRdb goes unchecked. Germline assignment: CDR1 SGHTA and CDR2 FQGNSA. This CDR3 has 13 amino acids. CDR3 amino acids: CAHSGRARTEQFF.

J is TRBJ2-6 and V is TRBV20-1. CDR1 DFQATT and CDR2 SNEGSKA come from the germline V gene (reference sequence). The CDR3 runs to 17 residues. The chain's CDR3 is CSANPSDSSSGANVLTF.

The rearrangement joins TRBV20-1 to TRBJ2-6. Germline CDR1 reads DFQATT; CDR2 reads SNEGSKA (reference sequence). CDR3 size: 15 residues. The chain's CDR3 is CSASRGDPGANVLTF.

The chain combines TRBV6-5 with TRBJ1-1. In germline, CDR1 is MNHEY, CDR2 SVGAGI. The CDR3 contains 15 residues. Here the CDR3 reads CASSKTAGGHTEAFF.

The V gene is TRBV3-1, the J gene TRBJ1-1; checking the TCRdb D call of TRBD1 is not possible without DNA. CDR1 is LGHDT, CDR2 YNNKEL, per germline (reference sequence). The CDR3 has 14 residues. The CDR3 spells CASSQQGSGTEAFF.